A single sample gave rise to the 23 T cell receptor beta chains below, sequenced in a study of cytomegalovirus exposure and HLA in healthy donors. The study ran its PCR with 60 Vbeta and 13 Jbeta primers. The table came from immunoSEQ multiplex PCR; TCRdb's copy has only in-frame clones and leaves some out. Of over 60,000 clones listed, roughly 71% are singletons. What was sequenced was PBMCs. The receptors were sampled from a man between 65 and 85 years old in good health and CMV-seronegative.

This chain uses TRBV4-3 with TRBJ1-6; 8 bases map to TRBD1. Unmatched junction bases numbered 11, after V lost 4 bases and J lost 6 bases. The CDR3 has 17 residues. CDR1 is LGHNA and CDR2 is YSLEER in the germline V gene. The chain's CDR3 is CASSRVGQGRSNSPLHF. The CDR3 DNA reads TGCGCCAGCAGCCGGGTAGGACAGGGAAGGAGTAATTCACCCCTCCACTTT.

The chain recombines TRBV6-1 with TRBJ2-7, with TRBD1 identical over 8 bases. Germline values: CDR1 MNHNS, CDR2 SASEGT. The length of the CDR3 is 15 residues. The ends lost 7 bases at V and 0 bases at J; junction bases unmatched: 8. DNA for the CDR3: TGTGCCAGCACCGGGGGACAGGCAAGCTCCTACGAGCAGTACTTC. Residues: CASTGGQASSYEQYF.

The chain has TRBV10-3 and TRBJ1-1; D remains ambiguous. Germline V gives CDR1 ENHRY, CDR2 SYGVKD. Deletions cut 8 bases from V and 3 bases from J, with 13 bases between. CDR3 size: 13 residues. In DNA form, the CDR3 reads TGTGCCATCGCTTTTACAGTCTACACTGAAGCTTTCTTT. It specifies CAIAFTVYTEAFF.

The chain combines TRBV9 with TRBJ2-5; no definite D call. With 4 bases removed from V and 5 bases from J, the gap between germline ends came to 15 bases. Germline CDR1 is SGDLS and CDR2 is YYNGEE. The CDR3 contains 14 residues. The CDR3 nucleotides are TGTGCCAGCAGCCCTACGGGTGCCCGGGAGACCCAGTACTTC. Protein: CASSPTGARETQYF.

This chain connects TRBV2 to TRBJ1-5, with TRBD1 as a possible D gene (5 bases). CDR1 and CDR2 (germline): SNHLY, FYNNEI. Trimming removed 6 bases from V and 2 bases from J, with 26 bases in between. There are 19 residues in the CDR3. CDR3 in DNA: TGTGCCAGCAGCAAACCCGGGCAGGGTGTTATGGTAGGCAATCAGCCCCAGCATTTT. This translates into CASSKPGQGVMVGNQPQHF. Based on the CDR3 plus reference TRBV2 and TRBJ1-5, the full variable domain is EPEVTQTPSHQVTQMGQEVILRCVPISNHLYFYWYRQILGQKVEFLVSFYNNEISEKSEIFDDQFSVERPDGSNFTLKIRSTKLEDSAMYFCASSKPGQGVMVGNQPQHFGDGTRLSIL.

The chain couples TRBV27 to TRBJ1-2; unclear D gene. V lost 5 bases to trimming and J lost 0 bases, with 10 bases between them. Germline V gene sequence: CDR1 MNHEY, CDR2 SMNVEV (reference sequence). The CDR3 has 14 residues. CDR3 in amino acids: CASSPSVTNYGYTF. For the CDR3, the DNA is TGTGCCAGCAGTCCATCGGTTACTAACTATGGCTACACCTTC.

The table lists this clone with a few counts. The chain recombines TRBV18 with TRBJ1-4; D not certain. The CDR3 loop spans 14 amino acids. Trimming stripped 3 bases from V and 0 bases from J, with 5 bases between. In germline, CDR1 is KGHSH, CDR2 LQKENI. CDR3 region: CASSPLATNEKLFF. Written as DNA, the CDR3 is TGTGCCAGCTCACCTCTCGCAACTAATGAAAAACTGTTTTTT. The entire variable domain, with the rest obtained from reference TRBV18 and TRBJ1-4, is as follows: NAGVMQNPRHLVRRRGQEARLRCSPMKGHSHVYWYRQLPEEGLKFMVYLQKENIIDESGMPKERFSAEFPKEGPSILRIQQVVRGDSAAYFCASSPLATNEKLFFGSGTQLSVL.

The chain links TRBV6-6 to TRBJ2-7; 7 nucleotides match TRBD1. The V and J ends lost 6 bases and 6 bases, in that order; junction bases with no gene match: 5. CDR3 size: 12 residues. Germline CDR1 and CDR2: MNHNY and SVGAGI (reference sequence). For the CDR3, the DNA is TGTGCCAGCAGCACGACAGGGTTCGAGCAGTACTTC. Translating it yields CASSTTGFEQYF.

This clone has only a few counts. The gene calls are TRBV10-3 and TRBJ2-3, with 8 bases aligning to TRBD2. Trimming removed 8 bases from V and 2 bases from J; junction bases left unmatched: 9. The CDR3 has 15 amino acids. Germline values: CDR1 ENHRY, CDR2 SYGVKD. The CDR3 loop reads CAIQKGLASTDTQYF. Written as DNA, the CDR3 is TGTGCCATCCAAAAAGGACTAGCCTCCACAGATACGCAGTATTTT.

CDR3 DNA sequence: TGTGCTAGTGGACGGGACACCACAAATTCACCCCTCCACTTT. It encodes CASGRDTTNSPLHF. The chain links TRBV12-5 to TRBJ1-6, with D possibly matching TRBD1 (6 bases). Trimming stripped 6 bases from V and 7 bases from J, with 13 bases between. The CDR3 runs 14 residues. CDR1 and CDR2 from the germline V gene are LGHNT and FRNRAP.

This chain connects TRBV28 to TRBJ1-2; unclear D gene. Germline V lookup: CDR1 MDHEN, CDR2 SYDVKM. The CDR3 is 12 amino acids. The germline V and J ends were trimmed by 1 base and 8 bases, with 8 bases remaining between them. In DNA form, the CDR3 reads TGTGCCAGCAGTTTATATTCGGGGGGCTACACCTTC. It is translated as CASSLYSGGYTF.

The chain links TRBV7-9 to TRBJ1-4; maybe TRBD1 (5 bases). Trimming left V 2 bases short and J 5 bases short, with 9 bases between. CDR3 length equals 14 residues. Germline V gives CDR1 SEHNR, CDR2 FQNEAQ (reference sequence). The CDR3 nucleotides read TGTGCCAGCAGCTTACGCAGGGAAAATGAAAAACTGTTTTTT. This sequence encodes CASSLRRENEKLFF.

This sequence joins TRBV4-3 and TRBJ2-1, with 14 bases lining up with TRBD2. The CDR3 length is 20 residues. Germline CDR1 is LGHNA and CDR2 is YSLEER. Losses at the gene ends were 0 bases for V and 0 bases for J; bases not matched to a gene: 7. The CDR3 DNA reads as TGCGCCAGCAGCCAAGATCTGGGACTAGCGGGGGAGAGCTCCTACAATGAGCAGTTCTTC. It encodes CASSQDLGLAGESSYNEQFF.

This chain links TRBV27 with TRBJ1-2; weak D call: TRBD1 (6 bases). This CDR3 comprises 12 residues. V was clipped by 10 bases and J by 3 bases, with 12 bases between them. From germline, CDR1 is MNHEY and CDR2 SMNVEV (reference sequence). The DNA for the CDR3 is TGTGCCACCCGGGGGGGCTACTATGGCTACACCTTC. It is translated as CATRGGYYGYTF.

The V gene is TRBV6-6, the J gene TRBJ2-7; 8 positions agree with TRBD1. CDR1 is MNHNY, CDR2 SVGAGI, per germline (reference sequence). Trimming cost V 7 bases and J 3 bases; bases outside gene matches: 8. This CDR3 contains 14 residues. The CDR3 sequence: CASIGQGVDYEQYF. In DNA, the CDR3 is TGTGCCAGCATCGGACAGGGAGTTGACTACGAGCAGTACTTC.

In its sample, this clone was seen a few times. The DNA for the CDR3 is TGTGCCAGCTCACCACCGAGAGGCTATGGCTACACCTTC. Residues: CASSPPRGYGYTF. The gene calls are TRBV18 and TRBJ1-2; no firm D call. V was trimmed by 0 bases and J by 4 bases, leaving 6 bases between them. CDR1 KGHSH and CDR2 LQKENI come from the germline V gene. CDR3 length: 13 residues.

The CDR3 loop reads CASSDTRQGLNEKLFF. For the CDR3, the DNA is TGTGCCAGCAGCGATACACGACAGGGGCTTAATGAAAAACTGTTTTTT. The V call is TRBV9, the J call TRBJ1-4; 8 bases agree with TRBD1. V lost 3 bases and J lost 4; bases outside the gene matches: 8. The CDR3 consists of 16 residues. CDR1 SGDLS and CDR2 YYNGEE come from the germline V gene.

The table lists this clone with a few counts. V and J are TRBV6-5 and TRBJ1-1, with D possibly matching TRBD1 (5 bases). This CDR3 region has 15 residues. The germline V and J ends were trimmed by 6 bases and 2 bases, with 16 bases remaining between them. CDR1 MNHEY and CDR2 SVGAGI come from the germline V gene. CDR3: CASRARGATNTEAFF. Here the CDR3 DNA reads TGTGCCAGCAGAGCTAGGGGCGCTACTAACACTGAAGCTTTCTTT.

This chain links TRBV7-2 with TRBJ2-3; D not resolved. Trimming took 5 bases from V and 5 from J, leaving 11 bases between them. CDR1 and CDR2 (germline): SGHTA, FQGNSA. CDR3 length equals 13 residues. Here the CDR3 DNA reads TGTGCCAGCAGCGCGGCGACTGTAGATACGCAGTATTTT. Its translation: CASSAATVDTQYF.

The rearrangement uses TRBV7-9 and TRBJ1-6; D not resolved. This CDR3 is 14 amino acids long. Trimming removed 5 bases from V and 6 bases from J, with 11 bases in between. Germline CDR1 and CDR2: SEHNR and FQNEAQ (reference sequence). CDR3 sequence reads: CASSPREPNSPLHF. The CDR3, as DNA: TGTGCCAGCAGCCCCCGGGAGCCTAATTCACCCCTCCACTTT.

The J gene is TRBJ1-6, the V gene TRBV7-6; 7 bases fit TRBD1. J gave up 8 bases and V 1 base, and 8 bases lay outside the gene matches. The CDR3 contains 16 residues. Germline V gene data show CDR1 as SGHVS and CDR2 as FNYEAQ. In nucleotides, the CDR3 is TGTGCCAGCAGCTTAGGTCCAGGGCAGGGGGATTCACCCCTCCACTTT. It specifies CASSLGPGQGDSPLHF.

The CDR3 sequence is CASSTRTGNYGYTF. In DNA, the CDR3 is TGTGCCAGTAGTACCCGGACAGGGAACTATGGCTACACCTTC. The chain combines TRBV19 with TRBJ1-2, with 8 nucleotides matching TRBD1. The CDR3 covers 14 residues. The V gene's germline CDR1 is LNHDA and CDR2 SQIVND (reference sequence). V lost 4 bases, J lost 2 bases, and 3 bases stayed unmatched.

Only one count was recorded for this clone. CDR3 nucleotide sequence: TGTGCCAGCAGTGCCCCTTTTGGACAGATTAACTATGGCTACACCTTC. As protein: CASSAPFGQINYGYTF. The gene calls are TRBV28 and TRBJ1-2; a possible D gene is TRBD1 (6 bases). CDR3 length: 16 residues. V dropped 5 bases and J dropped 1 base, with 17 bases sitting between them. Germline V gene data show CDR1 as MDHEN and CDR2 as SYDVKM.